The clone carrying this T cell receptor (beta chain) was detected many times. The time point was: patch test 2, 6 weeks after DPC sensitization. This sample's treatment: therapeutic diphenylcyclopropenone sensitization with weekly scalp DPC. V was pared by 6 bases and J by 4 bases, with 5 bases of the junction left unmatched. There are 13 residues in the CDR3. Germline V lookup: CDR1 SGHTA, CDR2 FQGNSA. TCRdb reanalysed the RACE reads using MiXCR and keeps one entry per CDR3 protein. The sample holds tens of thousands of distinct CDR3 sequences; about 10% are singletons and the top ten take 2% to 2.5%. This record comes from a study of human T cells and chemical hapten exposure.

The receptor's source is a woman aged 25 to 39 with alopecia areata. Some clones in this sample may be carry-over from other donors' samples. The sample here was whole blood, taken in connection with sensitization to the hapten diphenylcyclopropenone (DPC). The chain couples TRBV7-2 to TRBJ1-2, with TRBD1 matching 7 bases. The CDR3 nucleotides read TGTGCCAGCAGGACAGGGCTATCCTATGGCTACACCTTC. Protein product: CASRTGLSYGYTF.